The sequence of this T cell receptor beta chain was determined in a study of T cell changes during pregnancy in multiple sclerosis. This clone was seen a single time. The germline V and J ends were trimmed by 0 bases and 0 bases, with 9 bases remaining between them. Germline assignment: CDR1 SGHRS and CDR2 YFSETQ. The CDR3 contains 16 residues. TCRdb's table, derived via immunoSEQ multiplex PCR, lists solely in-frame clones and lacks some. The sample contains over 60,000 clones, roughly 91% of which appear only once. This rearrangement joins TRBV5-1 to TRBJ2-2; possible D gene TRBD1, 5 bases. This receptor was obtained from a female donor in good health, enrolled as a control in a pregnancy study. The sequencing used CD4+ T cells from peripheral blood mononuclear cells, collected in the third trimester of pregnancy. CDR3 sequence: CASSLGQFANTGELFF. The CDR3 DNA is TGCGCCAGCAGCTTGGGACAGTTCGCGAACACCGGGGAGCTGTTTTTT.